This is a list of T cell receptor beta chains from one sample in a study of blood T cells in healthy people across ages. One entry per CDR3 protein results from TCRdb running MiXCR on the 5' RACE reads. Of more than 650,000 distinct CDR3 sequences listed, roughly 24% are singletons. The same sample was also used in a study of T cells of mothers and their children.

What was sequenced was blood. These TCRs come from a boy aged 5 to 17 in good health. Each CDR3 is given with its conserved first and last residue. The D gene is left open where the match is weak. Only some rows state a clone size, as once, few, many or a class for expanded clones.

TRBV12-5	-	-	TRBJ2-2	TGTGCTAGTGGTATGAACACCGGGGAGCTGTTTTTT	CASGMNTGELFF
TRBV20-1	TRBD1	-	TRBJ2-3	TGCAGTGCTAGAGATCCGGGGACAGCGATTACAGATACGCAGTATTTT	CSARDPGTAITDTQYF
TRBV19	-	-	TRBJ2-1	TGTGCCAGTAGTAAGGGCTTCTGGCGGGGGACAAGCTCCTACAATGAGCAGTTCTTC	CASSKGFWRGTSSYNEQFF
TRBV27	-	-	TRBJ1-1	TGTGCCAGCAGTTTTGTTAATGATGGGGGCCCAGAAGCTTTCTTT	CASSFVNDGGPEAFF
TRBV9	-	-	TRBJ2-7	TGTGCCAGCAGCGAGAGCCACGGTTACGAGCAGTACTTC	CASSESHGYEQYF
TRBV15	-	-	TRBJ2-7	TGTGCCACCAGCCCCTGGGGCTACGAGCAGTACTTC	CATSPWGYEQYF
TRBV4-2	-	once	TRBJ1-5	TGTGCCAGCAGCCGGGAAACATATAGCAATCAGCCCCAGCATTTT	CASSRETYSNQPQHF
TRBV27	-	-	TRBJ2-7	TGTGCCAGCAGGGGCAGCGGCTTCTACGAGCAGTACTTC	CASRGSGFYEQYF
TRBV12-3/TRBV12-4	-	-	TRBJ1-5	TGTGCCAGCACCATTCGTGGGGGCGGTCAGCCCCAGCATTTT	CASTIRGGGQPQHF
TRBV6-6	-	few	TRBJ1-1	TGTGCCAGCAGCCAAGACCCGAAGGGCACTGAAGCTTTCTTT	CASSQDPKGTEAFF
TRBV7-7	-	few	TRBJ2-7	TGTGCCAGCAGTTTCTCGACAGGACCCGCCTACGAGCAGTACTTC	CASSFSTGPAYEQYF
TRBV6-2/TRBV6-3	-	once	TRBJ2-2	-	CASSYSVAAYEQYFGPGTGELFF
TRBV24-1	-	few	TRBJ2-3	TGTGCCACCAGTGATTTGCACAGGGCAGATACGCAGTATTTT	CATSDLHRADTQYF
TRBV7-3	-	-	TRBJ2-2	TGTGCCAGCAGCTTAACGCGGCTAGCAGGCACCGGGGAGCTGTTTTTT	CASSLTRLAGTGELFF
TRBV7-2	-	-	TRBJ1-2	TGTGCCAGCAGCTTACAACGACAGGATGGCTACACCTTC	CASSLQRQDGYTF
TRBV15	TRBD1	-	TRBJ2-7	TGTGCCACCAGCAGAGGGACAGGGGTTGCATACGAGCAGTACTTC	CATSRGTGVAYEQYF
TRBV5-1	TRBD2	few	TRBJ2-3	TGCGCCAGCAGCATCGGACTAGCAAGCACAGATACGCAGTATTTT	CASSIGLASTDTQYF
TRBV25-1	TRBD1	-	TRBJ2-2	TGTGCCAGCACACAGGGACAGGGATGGACCGGGGAGCTGTTTTTT	CASTQGQGWTGELFF
TRBV6-1	TRBD2	few	TRBJ2-5	TGTGCCAGCAGCCTATCTCCGTCGGGGGGGGAAGAGACCCAGTACTTC	CASSLSPSGGEETQYF
TRBV5-1	-	-	TRBJ1-2	TGCGCCAGCAGCTTGTCCCCCGACGTTAACTATGGCTACACCTTC	CASSLSPDVNYGYTF